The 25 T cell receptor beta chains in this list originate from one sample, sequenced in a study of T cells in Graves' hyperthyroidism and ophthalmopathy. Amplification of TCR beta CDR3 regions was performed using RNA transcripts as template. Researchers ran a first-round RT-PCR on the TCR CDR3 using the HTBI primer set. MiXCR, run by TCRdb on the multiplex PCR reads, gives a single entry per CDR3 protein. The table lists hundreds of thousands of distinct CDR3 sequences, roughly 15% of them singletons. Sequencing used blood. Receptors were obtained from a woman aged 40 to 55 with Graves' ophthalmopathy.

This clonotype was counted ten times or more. The DNA for the CDR3 is TGCAGTGCGACAAACTCCGGGTGGGGGTACGAGCAGTACTTC. As protein: CSATNSGWGYEQYF. This sequence joins TRBV20-1 and TRBJ2-7, with D perhaps assigned TRBD1 or TRBD2 (5 bases each). The germline CDR1 and CDR2 sequences are DFQATT and SNEGSKA (reference sequence). The V end was cut by 6 bases, the J end by 4 bases, with 19 bases between. This CDR3 is 14 amino acids long.

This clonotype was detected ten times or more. The CDR3 DNA sequence: TGTGCCAGCAGGTTAAACTCGGACAGGGACGAGCAGTACTTC. This encodes CASRLNSDRDEQYF. V and J are TRBV28 and TRBJ2-7, with TRBD1 matching 8 bases. Unmatched junction bases numbered 9, after V lost 6 bases and J lost 5 bases. CDR3 length: 14 residues. The V gene's germline CDR1 is MDHEN and CDR2 SYDVKM.

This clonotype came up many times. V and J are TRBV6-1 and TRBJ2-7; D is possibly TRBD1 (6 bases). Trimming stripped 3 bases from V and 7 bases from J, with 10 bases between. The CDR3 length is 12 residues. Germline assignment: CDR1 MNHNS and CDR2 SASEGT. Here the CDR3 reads CASSDRRGEQYF. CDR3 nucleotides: TGTGCCAGCAGTGACCGTAGGGGGGAGCAGTACTTC.

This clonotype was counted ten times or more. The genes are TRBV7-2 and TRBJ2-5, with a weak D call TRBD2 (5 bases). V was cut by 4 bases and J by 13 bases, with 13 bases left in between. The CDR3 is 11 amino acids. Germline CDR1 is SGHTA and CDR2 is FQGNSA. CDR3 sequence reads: CASSSGEAPYF. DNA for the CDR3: TGTGCCAGCAGCTCCGGGGAAGCTCCGTACTTC.

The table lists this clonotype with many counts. DNA for the CDR3: TGTGCCAGCAGTTACTCGAGGGACATGAACACTGAAGCTTTCTTT. Translated, it gives CASSYSRDMNTEAFF. The genes are TRBV6-5 and TRBJ1-1; a weak D match, TRBD1 (6 bases). This CDR3 comprises 15 residues. Trimming cost V 0 bases and J 0 bases, with 8 bases left between them. The germline V gene encodes CDR1 MNHEY and CDR2 SVGAGI.

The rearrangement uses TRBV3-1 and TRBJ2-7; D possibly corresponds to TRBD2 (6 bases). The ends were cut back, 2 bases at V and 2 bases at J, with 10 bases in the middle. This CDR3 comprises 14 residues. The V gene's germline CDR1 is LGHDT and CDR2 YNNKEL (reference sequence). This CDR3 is CASSQTWTTYEQYF. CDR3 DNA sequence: TGTGCCAGCAGCCAAACCTGGACTACCTACGAGCAGTACTTC.

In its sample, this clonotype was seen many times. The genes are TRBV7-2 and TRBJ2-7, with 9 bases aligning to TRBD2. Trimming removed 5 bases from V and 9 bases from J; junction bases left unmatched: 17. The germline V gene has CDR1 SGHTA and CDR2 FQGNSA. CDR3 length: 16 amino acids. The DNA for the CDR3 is TGTGCCAGCAGCCCCCCAGGGCTAGCGGGGATCGGTCTGCAGTACTTC. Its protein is CASSPPGLAGIGLQYF.

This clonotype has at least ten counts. CDR3 amino acids: CASSFRGAGRNTGELFF. CDR3 in DNA: TGTGCCAGCAGTTTTAGAGGAGCGGGGCGGAACACCGGGGAGCTGTTTTTT. The chain couples TRBV12-3 or TRBV12-4 to TRBJ2-2, with 7 bases that match TRBD2. The CDR3 has 17 residues. Losses at the gene ends were 3 bases for V and 1 base for J; bases not matched to a gene: 8.

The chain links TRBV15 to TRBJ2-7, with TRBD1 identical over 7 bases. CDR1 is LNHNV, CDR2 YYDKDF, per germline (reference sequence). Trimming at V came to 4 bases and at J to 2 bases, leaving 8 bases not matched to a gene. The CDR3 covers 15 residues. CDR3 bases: TGTGCCACCAGCACTCAGTTGACAGGGACCTACGAGCAGTACTTC. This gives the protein CATSTQLTGTYEQYF.

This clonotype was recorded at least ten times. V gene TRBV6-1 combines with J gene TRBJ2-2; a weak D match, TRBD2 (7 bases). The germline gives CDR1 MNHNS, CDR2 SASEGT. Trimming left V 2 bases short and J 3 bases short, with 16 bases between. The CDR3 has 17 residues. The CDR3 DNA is TGTGCCAGCAGTGAATGGGGGCTAGCGGATTACACCGGGGAGCTGTTTTTT. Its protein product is CASSEWGLADYTGELFF.

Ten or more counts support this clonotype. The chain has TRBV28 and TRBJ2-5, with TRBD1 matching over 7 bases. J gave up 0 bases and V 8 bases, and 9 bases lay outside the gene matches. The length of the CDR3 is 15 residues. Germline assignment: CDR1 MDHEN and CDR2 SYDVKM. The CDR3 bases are TGTGCCAGCGATCCGGGGACAGTGAACCAAGAGACCCAGTACTTC. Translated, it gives CASDPGTVNQETQYF.

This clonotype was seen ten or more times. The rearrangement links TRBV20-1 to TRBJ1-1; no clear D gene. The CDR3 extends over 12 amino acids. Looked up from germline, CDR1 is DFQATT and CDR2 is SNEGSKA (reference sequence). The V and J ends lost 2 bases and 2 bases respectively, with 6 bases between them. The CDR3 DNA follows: TGCAGTGCTAGACAGACCAACACTGAAGCTTTCTTT. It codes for CSARQTNTEAFF.

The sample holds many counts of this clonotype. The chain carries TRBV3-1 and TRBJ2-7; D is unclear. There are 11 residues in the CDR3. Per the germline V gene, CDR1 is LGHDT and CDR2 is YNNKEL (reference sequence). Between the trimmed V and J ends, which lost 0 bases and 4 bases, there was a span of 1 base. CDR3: CASSQDYEQYF. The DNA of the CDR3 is TGTGCCAGCAGCCAAGATTACGAGCAGTACTTC.

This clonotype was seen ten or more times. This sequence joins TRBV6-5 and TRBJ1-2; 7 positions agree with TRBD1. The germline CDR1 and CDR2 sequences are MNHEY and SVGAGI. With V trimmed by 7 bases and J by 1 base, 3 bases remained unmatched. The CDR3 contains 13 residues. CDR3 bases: TGTGCCAGCAACACAGGGGTTAACTATGGCTACACCTTC. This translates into CASNTGVNYGYTF.

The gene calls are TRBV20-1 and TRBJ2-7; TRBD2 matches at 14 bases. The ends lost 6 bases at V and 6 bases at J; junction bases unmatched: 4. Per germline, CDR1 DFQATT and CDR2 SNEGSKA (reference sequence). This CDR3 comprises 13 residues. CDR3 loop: CSALGLAGVEQYF. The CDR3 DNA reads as TGCAGTGCCCTGGGACTAGCGGGAGTCGAGCAGTACTTC.

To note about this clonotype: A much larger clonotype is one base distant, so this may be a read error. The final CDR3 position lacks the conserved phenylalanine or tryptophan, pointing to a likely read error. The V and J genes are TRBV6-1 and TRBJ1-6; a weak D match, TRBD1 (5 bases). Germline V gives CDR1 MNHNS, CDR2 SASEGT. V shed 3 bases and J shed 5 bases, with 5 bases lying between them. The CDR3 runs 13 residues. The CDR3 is CASSDRDNSPLHL. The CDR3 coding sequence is TGTGCCAGCAGTGACAGGGATAATTCACCCCTCCACCTT.

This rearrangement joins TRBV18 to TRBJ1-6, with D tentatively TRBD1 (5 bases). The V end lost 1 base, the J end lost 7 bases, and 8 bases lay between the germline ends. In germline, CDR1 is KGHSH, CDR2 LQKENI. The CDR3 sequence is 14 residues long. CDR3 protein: CASSPRDGNSPLHF. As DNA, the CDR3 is TGTGCCAGCTCACCACGGGACGGAAATTCACCCCTCCACTTT.

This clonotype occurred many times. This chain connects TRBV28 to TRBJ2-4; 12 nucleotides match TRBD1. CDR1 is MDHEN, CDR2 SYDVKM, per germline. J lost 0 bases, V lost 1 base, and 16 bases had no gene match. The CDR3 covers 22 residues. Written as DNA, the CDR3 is TGTGCCAGCAGTTTATCGCCCGGGACAGGGGGCTTTGGGCGTCTAGCCAAAAACATTCAGTACTTC. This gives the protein CASSLSPGTGGFGRLAKNIQYF.

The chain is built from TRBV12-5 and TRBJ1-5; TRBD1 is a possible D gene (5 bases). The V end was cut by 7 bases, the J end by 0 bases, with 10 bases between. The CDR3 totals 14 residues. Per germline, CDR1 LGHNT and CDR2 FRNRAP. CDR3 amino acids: CASAGTFSNQPQHF. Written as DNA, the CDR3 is TGTGCTAGTGCAGGGACCTTTAGCAATCAGCCCCAGCATTTT.

The CDR3 here is CASSEGFAEAFF. For the CDR3, the DNA is TGTGCCAGCAGTGAGGGCTTCGCTGAAGCTTTCTTT. J is TRBJ1-1 and V is TRBV2, with unresolved D. Germline V gene sequence: CDR1 SNHLY, CDR2 FYNNEI. This CDR3 is 12 amino acids long. Trimming pared 3 bases from V and 6 bases from J, leaving 8 bases between.

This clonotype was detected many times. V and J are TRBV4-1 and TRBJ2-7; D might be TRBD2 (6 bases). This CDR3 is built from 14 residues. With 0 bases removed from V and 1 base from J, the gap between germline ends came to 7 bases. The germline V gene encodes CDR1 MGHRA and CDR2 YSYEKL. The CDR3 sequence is CASSQERDSYEQYF. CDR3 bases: TGCGCCAGCAGCCAAGAGCGGGATTCCTACGAGCAGTACTTC.

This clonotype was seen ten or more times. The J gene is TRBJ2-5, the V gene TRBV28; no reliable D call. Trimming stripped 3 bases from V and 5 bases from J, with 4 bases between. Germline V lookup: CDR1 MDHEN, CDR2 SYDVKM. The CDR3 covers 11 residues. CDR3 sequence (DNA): TGTGCCAGCAGTTTCTCGGAGACCCAGTACTTC. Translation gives CASSFSETQYF.

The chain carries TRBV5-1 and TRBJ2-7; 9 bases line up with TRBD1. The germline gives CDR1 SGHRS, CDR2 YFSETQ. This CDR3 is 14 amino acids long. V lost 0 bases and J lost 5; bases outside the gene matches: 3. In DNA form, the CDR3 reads TGCGCCAGCAGCTTGGATGGACAGGGGAACGAGCAGTACTTC. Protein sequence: CASSLDGQGNEQYF.

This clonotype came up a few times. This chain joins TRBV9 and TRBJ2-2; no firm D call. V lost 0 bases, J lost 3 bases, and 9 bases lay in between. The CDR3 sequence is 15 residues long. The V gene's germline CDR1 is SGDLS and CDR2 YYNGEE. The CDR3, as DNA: TGTGCCAGCAGCGTAGCTGCCGGGCACACCGGGGAGCTGTTTTTT. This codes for CASSVAAGHTGELFF.

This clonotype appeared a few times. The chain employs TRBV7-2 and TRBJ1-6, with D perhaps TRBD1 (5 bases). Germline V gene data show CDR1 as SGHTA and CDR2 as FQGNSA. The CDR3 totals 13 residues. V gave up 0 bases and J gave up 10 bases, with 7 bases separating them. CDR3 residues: CASSLADISPLHF. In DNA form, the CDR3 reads TGTGCCAGCAGCTTAGCGGACATATCACCCCTCCACTTT.